A selection of T cell receptor beta chains follows, all from one sample in a study of vaccination effects on CD4 cells after COVID-19. Sequencing was performed with immunoSEQ multiplex PCR; in TCRdb, only in-frame clones are kept and a portion is missing. The repertoire includes roughly 50,000 clones, approximately 61% of them detected once, and roughly 5.1% sits in the top ten. For these receptors, no antigen is known. This material consisted of CD4+ T cells from PBMCs cultured without peptide, taken before COVID-19 vaccination. The receptors originated from a human donor who received a COVID-19 vaccine. Both conserved end residues are part of each CDR3. The order of the fields is J gene, D gene, V gene, clone size, CDR3 DNA, CDR3 protein. A D gene is named only where the DNA matches it firmly. Not all rows give a size; the values are once, few, many and, for expanded clones, a class.

J gene: TRBJ1-4; D gene: -; V gene: TRBV7-8; clone size: -; CDR3 DNA: TGTGCCAGCAGCCCCCAGGGGTCTAATGAAAAACTGTTTTTT; CDR3 protein: CASSPQGSNEKLFF
J gene: TRBJ2-7; D gene: TRBD2; V gene: TRBV5-1; clone size: once; CDR3 DNA: TGCGCCAGCAGCCCCCCCGGGCTAGCGGGGCTTCCTTACGAGCAGTACTTC; CDR3 protein: CASSPPGLAGLPYEQYF
J gene: TRBJ1-4; D gene: -; V gene: TRBV18; clone size: -; CDR3 DNA: TGTGCCAGCTCACCAGGACAGATTCGAACCATTAATGAAAAACTGTTTTTT; CDR3 protein: CASSPGQIRTINEKLFF
J gene: TRBJ2-7; D gene: -; V gene: TRBV6-5; clone size: once; CDR3 DNA: TGTGCCAGCAGTTTCGAAAGGACGGGGGAGCAGTACTTC; CDR3 protein: CASSFERTGEQYF
J gene: TRBJ1-1; D gene: TRBD1; V gene: TRBV3-1/TRBV3-2; clone size: -; CDR3 DNA: TGTGCCAGCAACTCACAGGGGGAGAACACTGAAGCTTTCTTT; CDR3 protein: CASNSQGENTEAFF
J gene: TRBJ2-2; D gene: -; V gene: TRBV7-8; clone size: few; CDR3 DNA: TGTGCCAGCAGCCCCGGACGGTCGAACACCGGGGAGCTGTTTTTT; CDR3 protein: CASSPGRSNTGELFF
J gene: TRBJ2-1; D gene: -; V gene: TRBV5-1; clone size: -; CDR3 DNA: TGCGCCAGCAGCGGGGTGTACAATGAGCAGTTCTTC; CDR3 protein: CASSGVYNEQFF
J gene: TRBJ1-1; D gene: -; V gene: TRBV7-9; clone size: -; CDR3 DNA: TGTGCCAGCAGCTCAGATCAGGGTTTGGCGACTGAAGCTTTCTTT; CDR3 protein: CASSSDQGLATEAFF
J gene: TRBJ1-1; D gene: -; V gene: TRBV2; clone size: -; CDR3 DNA: TGTGCCAGCAGTTTCAAAACCTCAGGGGCGAACACTGAAGCTTTCTTT; CDR3 protein: CASSFKTSGANTEAFF
J gene: TRBJ1-2; D gene: -; V gene: TRBV12-3/TRBV12-4; clone size: few; CDR3 DNA: TGTGCCAGCAGTTTGGGGGGGGCCTATGGCTACACCTTC; CDR3 protein: CASSLGGAYGYTF
J gene: TRBJ2-7; D gene: -; V gene: TRBV6-5; clone size: -; CDR3 DNA: TGTGCCAGCAGTTACTCGGCCAGTAGCTCCTACGAGCAGTACTTC; CDR3 protein: CASSYSASSSYEQYF
J gene: TRBJ1-1; D gene: -; V gene: TRBV6-2/TRBV6-3; clone size: -; CDR3 DNA: TGTGCCAGCAGTCACAGCGGGATGAACACTGAAGCTTTCTTT; CDR3 protein: CASSHSGMNTEAFF
J gene: TRBJ2-7; D gene: -; V gene: TRBV6-2/TRBV6-3; clone size: -; CDR3 DNA: TGTGCCAGCAGTTCCAGGGGAACTTCCTACGAGCAGTACTTC; CDR3 protein: CASSSRGTSYEQYF
J gene: TRBJ1-1; D gene: TRBD1; V gene: TRBV15; clone size: -; CDR3 DNA: TGTGCCACCAGCAGGGACGGAGCCGAGGGGGCGCGGGCGAGAGACACTGAAGCTTTCTTT; CDR3 protein: CATSRDGAEGARARDTEAFF
J gene: TRBJ2-5; D gene: -; V gene: TRBV2; clone size: once; CDR3 DNA: TGTGCCAGCATTTCGGCAGGGGTTTTGGAGACCCAGTACTTC; CDR3 protein: CASISAGVLETQYF
J gene: TRBJ2-7; D gene: -; V gene: TRBV28; clone size: -; CDR3 DNA: TGTGCCAGCAGCCCCCCGGGGTTGGGCTCCTACGAGCAGTACTTC; CDR3 protein: CASSPPGLGSYEQYF
J gene: TRBJ1-1; D gene: -; V gene: TRBV6-6; clone size: -; CDR3 DNA: TGTGCCAGCAGTTCTCCCCAACACATGAACACTGAAGCTTTCTTT; CDR3 protein: CASSSPQHMNTEAFF
J gene: TRBJ1-1; D gene: -; V gene: TRBV5-1; clone size: -; CDR3 DNA: TGCGCCAGCAGCGGCTACGGACAGCCTAGGGGAGCTTTCTTT; CDR3 protein: CASSGYGQPRGAFF
J gene: TRBJ2-2; D gene: -; V gene: TRBV12-5; clone size: few; CDR3 DNA: TGTGCTAGTGGCTACATGGGGCCGGTCGGGGAGCTGTTTTTT; CDR3 protein: CASGYMGPVGELFF
J gene: TRBJ1-3; D gene: TRBD1; V gene: TRBV29-1; clone size: -; CDR3 DNA: TGCAGCGTTGGCAGGGGGCCTGGAAACACCATATATTTT; CDR3 protein: CSVGRGPGNTIYF
J gene: TRBJ1-2; D gene: -; V gene: TRBV4-2; clone size: -; CDR3 DNA: TGTGCCAGCAGCCAACCGGGACGGGCCTCCTATGGCTACACCTTC; CDR3 protein: CASSQPGRASYGYTF
J gene: TRBJ1-5; D gene: -; V gene: TRBV30; clone size: -; CDR3 DNA: TGTGCCTGGCGCGGGGCGGGGAATCAGCCCCAGCATTTT; CDR3 protein: CAWRGAGNQPQHF
J gene: TRBJ2-3; D gene: -; V gene: TRBV7-2; clone size: -; CDR3 DNA: TGTGCCAGCAGCTTTGGCTCTAGCACAGATACGCAGTATTTT; CDR3 protein: CASSFGSSTDTQYF
J gene: TRBJ2-3; D gene: TRBD1; V gene: TRBV19; clone size: once; CDR3 DNA: TGTGCCAGTAGTCTCGAGACAGGGACAGGGGGGAGAATGGATACGCAGTATTTT; CDR3 protein: CASSLETGTGGRMDTQYF
J gene: TRBJ1-5; D gene: TRBD1; V gene: TRBV10-3; clone size: few; CDR3 DNA: TGTGCCATCAGTGACGGACAGGAGGGACAGCCCCAGCATTTT; CDR3 protein: CAISDGQEGQPQHF
J gene: TRBJ2-3; D gene: TRBD2; V gene: TRBV19; clone size: -; CDR3 DNA: TGTGCCAGTAGTATGAGGGTAAAGGTGAGGGCTAGCGGGGGGCCGACGAGCACAGATACGCAGTATTTT; CDR3 protein: CASSMRVKVRASGGPTSTDTQYF
J gene: TRBJ2-5; D gene: -; V gene: TRBV10-3; clone size: -; CDR3 DNA: TGTGCCATCAGTGAGGGAGAGACCCAGTACTTC; CDR3 protein: CAISEGETQYF
J gene: TRBJ2-7; D gene: -; V gene: TRBV11-2; clone size: -; CDR3 DNA: TGTGCCAGCAGCTTAGATTATAGGAGCTACGAGCAGTACTTC; CDR3 protein: CASSLDYRSYEQYF
J gene: TRBJ2-7; D gene: -; V gene: TRBV18; clone size: few; CDR3 DNA: TGTGCCAGCTCGCCTCAAGGCACCAGGATAGAGCAGTACTTC; CDR3 protein: CASSPQGTRIEQYF